This entry lists 23 T cell receptor beta chains sequenced from one sample in a study of T cell responses to AZD1222 COVID-19 vaccine. The protocol was immunoSEQ multiplex PCR, while the TCRdb copy is restricted to in-frame clones and leaves out a portion. The sample carries about 110,000 clones, 70% to 90% recorded once. This sample comprised peripheral blood, obtained 28 days after the second AZD1222 dose. These receptors were collected from an adult who received the AZD1222 COVID-19 vaccine.

The gene calls are TRBV27 and TRBJ2-7; D is unresolved. This CDR3 contains 11 residues. V lost 6 bases and J lost 7, with 10 bases in between. Per germline, CDR1 MNHEY and CDR2 SMNVEV (reference sequence). CDR3 amino acids: CASRSEGEQYF. The CDR3 coding sequence is TGTGCCAGCAGGTCCGAAGGTGAGCAGTACTTC.

V gene TRBV12-3 or TRBV12-4 combines with J gene TRBJ1-5; D unresolved. V was trimmed by 1 base and J by 7 bases, leaving 8 bases between them. The CDR3 covers 13 residues. In DNA, the CDR3 is TGTGCCAGCAGTTTAGGTGGGGAACAGCCCCAGCATTTT. Translating gives CASSLGGEQPQHF.

This clone was counted once. The V and J genes are TRBV5-8 and TRBJ2-7; 8 nucleotides line up with TRBD1. Germline-derived CDR1 and CDR2 are SGHTS and YDEGEE. The CDR3 sequence is 16 residues long. V shed 1 base, J shed 3 bases, and the junction held 9 bases outside the gene matches. In DNA, the CDR3 is TGTGCCAGCAGCTTGTTGGTCGCCAGGGGGCTCTACGAGCAGTACTTC. Its translation: CASSLLVARGLYEQYF. Supplemented by reference TRBV5-8 and TRBJ2-7, the full variable domain reads EAGVTQSPTHLIKTRGQQATLRCSPISGHTSVYWYQQALGLGLQFLLWYDEGEERNRGNFPPRFSGRQFPNYSSELNVNALELEDSALYLCASSLLVARGLYEQYFGPGTRLTVT.

The chain joins TRBV7-9 to TRBJ1-1; D remains ambiguous. The CDR3 spans 14 residues. V lost 1 base, J lost 1 base, and 7 bases lay in between. Germline V gives CDR1 SEHNR, CDR2 FQNEAQ (reference sequence). This CDR3 is CASSLGSRNTEAFF. The CDR3 nucleotides are TGTGCCAGCAGCTTAGGTTCCAGGAACACTGAAGCTTTCTTT.

The chain employs TRBV10-3 and TRBJ2-2; 10 bases align to TRBD1. In germline, CDR1 is ENHRY, CDR2 SYGVKD. The CDR3 contains 17 residues. V was clipped by 2 bases and J by 1 base; unmatched bases: 4. This CDR3 reads CAISEPTGGRNTGELFF. The CDR3 bases are TGTGCCATCAGTGAGCCGACAGGGGGCAGGAACACCGGGGAGCTGTTTTTT.

Comment on this clone: Because the CDR3 is missing its conserved closing phenylalanine or tryptophan, this is likely a read error. It is unclear where the CDR3 begins or ends on the DNA, so no DNA is shown, and the CDR3 is as TCRdb lists it. The CDR3 here is CASSPQGGE. The chain links TRBV5-1 to TRBJ1-2; the D call in the table, TRBD1, was not verified against the DNA. Germline V gene sequence: CDR1 SGHRS, CDR2 YFSETQ. Ends included, the CDR3 has 9 residues.

This chain links TRBV28 with TRBJ2-1; 9 bases fit TRBD1. V shed 6 bases and J 6 bases; nucleotides not matched to a gene: 15. This CDR3 is 17 amino acids long. CDR1 and CDR2 (germline): MDHEN, SYDVKM. DNA for the CDR3: TGTGCCAGCAGCCTCCTCTCCGGGACAGGGAAAGGCAATGAGCAGTTCTTC. Protein sequence: CASSLLSGTGKGNEQFF.

The chain has TRBV18 and TRBJ1-2, with D possibly matching TRBD1 (5 bases). The CDR3 length is 14 residues. V lost 2 bases, J lost 1 base, and 8 bases lay in between. CDR1 and CDR2 from the germline V gene are KGHSH and LQKENI. This CDR3 reads CASSPMTDNYGYTF. The CDR3 DNA sequence: TGTGCCAGCTCACCAATGACAGATAACTATGGCTACACCTTC. The full variable domain, with the rest looked up from reference TRBV18 and TRBJ1-2, is NAGVMQNPRHLVRRRGQEARLRCSPMKGHSHVYWYRQLPEEGLKFMVYLQKENIIDESGMPKERFSAEFPKEGPSILRIQQVVRGDSAAYFCASSPMTDNYGYTFGSGTRLTVV.

The chain employs TRBV7-2 and TRBJ2-5, with a tentative D call TRBD1 (6 bases). Germline V CDR1 and CDR2: SGHTA, FQGNSA. The CDR3 length is 13 residues. Between the trimmed V and J ends, which lost 1 base and 6 bases, there was a span of 9 bases. The CDR3 coding sequence is TGTGCCAGCAGCTTAGTCCAGGGGAAGACCCAGTACTTC. Translating gives CASSLVQGKTQYF.

The chain couples TRBV7-9 to TRBJ2-6; 9 nucleotides line up with TRBD2. The CDR3 contains 18 residues. Germline V gene lookup returns CDR1 SEHNR and CDR2 FQNEAQ (reference sequence). J lost 2 bases, V lost 2 bases, and 7 bases had no gene match. CDR3 residues: CASSLSSGINPGANVLTF. DNA for the CDR3: TGTGCCAGCAGCTTATCTAGCGGGATAAATCCTGGGGCCAACGTCCTGACTTTC.

This chain uses TRBV7-9 with TRBJ2-2, with D uncertain. CDR1 SEHNR and CDR2 FQNEAQ come from the germline V gene (reference sequence). V shed 0 bases and J shed 7 bases, with 12 bases lying between them. CDR3 size: 15 residues. The CDR3 nucleotides are TGTGCCAGCAGCTTAGCGGGCTACCAAGGCGGGGAGCTGTTTTTT. Its translation is CASSLAGYQGGELFF. Together with reference TRBV7-9 and TRBJ2-2, the CDR3 gives the full variable domain: DTGVSQNPRHKITKRGQNVTFRCDPISEHNRLYWYRQTLGQGPEFLTYFQNEAQLEKSRLLSDRFSAERPKGSFSTLEIQRTEQGDSAMYLCASSLAGYQGGELFFGEGSRLTVL.

The V and J genes are TRBV28 and TRBJ2-1; D unresolved. V lost 2 bases, J lost 9 bases, and 11 bases lay in between. Germline V gene lookup returns CDR1 MDHEN and CDR2 SYDVKM. This CDR3 comprises 13 residues. The CDR3, as DNA: TGTGCCAGCAGTTTAGAGCCCAGGACTGAGCAGTTCTTC. Its protein product is CASSLEPRTEQFF.

This clone came up once. Different DNA sequences within this sample yield the same CDR3. The chain carries TRBV18 and TRBJ1-2, with D possibly matching TRBD1 (6 bases). V shed 3 bases and J shed 2 bases, with 7 bases lying between them. From germline, CDR1 is KGHSH and CDR2 LQKENI. This CDR3 has 13 residues. CDR3 coding DNA: TGTGCCAGCTCACCCCAGGGGAACTATGGCTACACCTTC. The encoded protein is CASSPQGNYGYTF.

The gene calls are TRBV25-1 and TRBJ1-2; D ambiguous. The CDR3 runs 15 residues. In germline, CDR1 is MGHDK, CDR2 SYGVNS. Trimming cost V 7 bases and J 4 bases, with 19 bases left between them. This CDR3 is CASTLLGVKGYGYTF. The CDR3 coding sequence is TGTGCCAGCACCCTACTTGGGGTAAAGGGCTATGGCTACACCTTC.

This clone occurred once. The chain recombines TRBV11-2 with TRBJ2-1, with D maybe TRBD2 (6 bases). The length of the CDR3 is 14 residues. V shed 1 base and J shed 6 bases, with 10 bases lying between them. The germline CDR1 and CDR2 sequences are SGHAT and FQNNGV. CDR3 coding DNA: TGTGCCAGCAGCTTAGGGGAGGCCGGCAATGAGCAGTTCTTC. This translates into CASSLGEAGNEQFF.

The chain recombines TRBV19 with TRBJ2-3, with D perhaps TRBD1 (5 bases). Germline loops: CDR1 LNHDA, CDR2 SQIVND (reference sequence). The V gene lost 5 bases and the J gene lost 5 bases, with 14 bases spanning the gap. The CDR3 contains 14 residues. The CDR3 reads CASSFRQWGDTQYF. In nucleotides, the CDR3 is TGTGCCAGTAGTTTTCGACAGTGGGGAGATACGCAGTATTTT.

The J gene is TRBJ1-1, the V gene TRBV7-9; TRBD1 matches at 8 bases. The V segment lost 5 bases and the J segment 12 bases; nucleotides outside the gene matches: 8. Germline CDR1 SEHNR, CDR2 FQNEAQ (reference sequence). The CDR3 has 12 residues. This CDR3 is CASSLPGQGPFF. CDR3 DNA sequence: TGTGCCAGCAGCCTACCCGGACAGGGCCCTTTCTTT.

This sequence joins TRBV19 and TRBJ1-4; D not certain. There are 13 residues in the CDR3. The V gene's germline CDR1 is LNHDA and CDR2 SQIVND (reference sequence). Trimming stripped 7 bases from V and 6 bases from J, with 12 bases between. CDR3 sequence: CASKAGFHEKLFF. DNA of the CDR3: TGTGCCAGTAAAGCCGGGTTCCATGAAAAACTGTTTTTT. Based on the CDR3 plus reference TRBV19 and TRBJ1-4, the full variable domain is DGGITQSPKYLFRKEGQNVTLSCEQNLNHDAMYWYRQDPGQGLRLIYYSQIVNDFQKGDIAEGYSVSREKKESFPLTVTSAQKNPTAFYLCASKAGFHEKLFFGSGTQLSVL.

This clone was picked up a small number of times. DNA for the CDR3: TGTGCCAGCAGTCCGGACAGGGTTATCGGTGGCTACACCTTC. It codes for CASSPDRVIGGYTF. The J gene is TRBJ1-2, the V gene TRBV2, with 8 bases lining up with TRBD1. CDR1 and CDR2 from the germline V gene are SNHLY and FYNNEI. Trimming took 5 bases from V and 7 from J; bases not matched to a gene: 9. The CDR3 runs 14 residues.

The CDR3 sequence is CARQWDRGTGYTF. In DNA form, the CDR3 reads TGTGCCAGACAATGGGACAGGGGAACGGGCTACACCTTC. V gene TRBV2 combines with J gene TRBJ1-2; 10 bases agree with TRBD1. The CDR3 spans 13 residues. Germline CDR1 and CDR2: SNHLY and FYNNEI. Losses at the gene ends were 9 bases for V and 8 bases for J; bases not matched to a gene: 9.

V is TRBV5-4 and J is TRBJ1-2; D gene ambiguous. The CDR3 length is 15 residues. The germline V and J ends were trimmed by 0 bases and 1 base, with 10 bases remaining between them. Per germline, CDR1 SGHNT and CDR2 YYREEE (reference sequence). In DNA, the CDR3 is TGTGCCAGCAGCTTGGCCCGGACGGATAACTATGGCTACACCTTC. Translated: CASSLARTDNYGYTF.

V and J are TRBV6-4 and TRBJ2-1, with TRBD2 matching over 12 bases. The CDR3 sequence is 17 residues long. Trimming at V came to 0 bases and at J to 4 bases, leaving 4 bases not matched to a gene. Germline V lookup: CDR1 MRHNA, CDR2 SNTAGT. The CDR3 region is CASSDSRTSGVYNEQFF. CDR3 DNA sequence: TGTGCCAGCAGTGACTCGAGGACTAGCGGGGTATACAATGAGCAGTTCTTC.

CDR3 nucleotides: TGTGCCAGCAGTGACCGGGCAGGGGGTCAGCCCCAGCATTTT. Protein product: CASSDRAGGQPQHF. The chain recombines TRBV6-4 with TRBJ1-5, with TRBD1 matching over 7 bases. V was pared by 2 bases and J by 6 bases, with 4 bases of the junction left unmatched. The CDR3 runs to 14 residues. Germline CDR1 MRHNA, CDR2 SNTAGT.